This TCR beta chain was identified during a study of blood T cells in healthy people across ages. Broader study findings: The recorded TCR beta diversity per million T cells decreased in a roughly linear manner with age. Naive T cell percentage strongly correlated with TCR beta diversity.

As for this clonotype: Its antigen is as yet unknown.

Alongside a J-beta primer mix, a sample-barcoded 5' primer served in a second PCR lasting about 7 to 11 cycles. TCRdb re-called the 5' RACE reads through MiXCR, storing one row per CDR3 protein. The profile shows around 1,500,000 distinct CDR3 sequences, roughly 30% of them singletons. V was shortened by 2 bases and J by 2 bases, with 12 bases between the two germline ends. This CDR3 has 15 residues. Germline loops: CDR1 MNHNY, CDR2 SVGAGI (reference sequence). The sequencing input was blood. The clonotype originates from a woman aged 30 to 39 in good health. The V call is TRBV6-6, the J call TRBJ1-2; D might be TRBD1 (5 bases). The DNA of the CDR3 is TGTGCCAGCAGTTACATTACGGGGGGAAACTATGGCTACACCTTC. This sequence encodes CASSYITGGNYGYTF.